This T cell receptor beta chain is from a study of blood T cell repertoires in COVID-19. The overall study: Acute and convalescent COVID-19 samples came from the United States, Italy and Spain. T cells, B-cell-depleted T cells, or PBMCs supplied cDNA or gDNA.

In the original workflow: It was from reference gene primer amplification that nucleated cell counts were estimated. Repertoires were generated with immunoSEQ multiplex PCR, while TCRdb's copy carries only in-frame clones and drops some. V and J calls and clone size are as listed in that table; D and trimming were resolved from the DNA. The sample records about 69,000 clones, 75% to 85% being singletons. Germline CDR1 and CDR2: SGHRS and YFSETQ. The CDR3 consists of 15 residues. Trimming took off 2 bases at V and 3 bases at J, with 11 bases between the two ends. This chain uses TRBV5-1 with TRBJ1-4; D may be TRBD1 (6 bases). The sequence was obtained from a human donor in a cohort sampled during active COVID-19. The sequenced sample consisted of peripheral blood. The CDR3 loop is CASSFLGGPNEKLFF. Here the CDR3 DNA reads TGCGCCAGCAGCTTCTTAGGGGGACCTAATGAAAAACTGTTTTTT.